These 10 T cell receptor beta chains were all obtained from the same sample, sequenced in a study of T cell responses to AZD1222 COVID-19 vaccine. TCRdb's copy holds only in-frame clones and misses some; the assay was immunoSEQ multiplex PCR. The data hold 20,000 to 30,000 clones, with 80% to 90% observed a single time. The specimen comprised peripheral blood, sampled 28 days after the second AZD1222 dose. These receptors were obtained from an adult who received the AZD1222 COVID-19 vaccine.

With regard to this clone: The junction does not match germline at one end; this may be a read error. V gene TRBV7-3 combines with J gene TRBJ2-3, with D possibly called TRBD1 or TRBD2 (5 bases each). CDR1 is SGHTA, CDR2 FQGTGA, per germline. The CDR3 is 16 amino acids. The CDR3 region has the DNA TGTGCCAGCAGCCTAACCCCCTCCGGGGCCACAGATACGCAGTATTTT. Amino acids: CASSLTPSGATDTQYF.

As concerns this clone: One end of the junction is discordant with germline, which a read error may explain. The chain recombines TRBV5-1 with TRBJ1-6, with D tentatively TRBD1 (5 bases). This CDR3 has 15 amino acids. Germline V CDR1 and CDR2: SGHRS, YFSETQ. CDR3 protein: CASNLGVTYNSPLHF. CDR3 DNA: TGCGCCAGCAACTTGGGGGTTACCTATAATTCACCCCTCCACTTT.

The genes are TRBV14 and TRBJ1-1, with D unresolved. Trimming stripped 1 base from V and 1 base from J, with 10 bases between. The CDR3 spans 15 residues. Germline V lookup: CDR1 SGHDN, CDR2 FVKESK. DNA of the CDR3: TGTGCCAGCAGCCAAGTAGACCGGCCGAACACTGAAGCTTTCTTT. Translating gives CASSQVDRPNTEAFF.

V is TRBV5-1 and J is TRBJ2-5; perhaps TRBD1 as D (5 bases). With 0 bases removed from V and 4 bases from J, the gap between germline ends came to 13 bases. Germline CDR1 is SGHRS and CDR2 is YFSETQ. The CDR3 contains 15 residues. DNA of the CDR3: TGCGCCAGCAGCTTGGCCGCTCAGGGTAGAGAGACCCAGTACTTC. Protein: CASSLAAQGRETQYF.

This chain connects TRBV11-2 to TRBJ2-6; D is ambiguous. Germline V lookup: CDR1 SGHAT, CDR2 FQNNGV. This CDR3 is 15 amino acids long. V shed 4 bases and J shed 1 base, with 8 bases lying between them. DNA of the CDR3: TGTGCCAGCAGCTCCACAGAATCTGGGGCCAACGTCCTGACTTTC. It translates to CASSSTESGANVLTF.

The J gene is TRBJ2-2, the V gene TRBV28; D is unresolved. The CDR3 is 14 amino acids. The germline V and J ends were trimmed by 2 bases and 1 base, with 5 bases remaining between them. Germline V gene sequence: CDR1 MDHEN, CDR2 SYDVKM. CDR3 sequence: CASSLILNTGELFF. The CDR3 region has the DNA TGTGCCAGCAGTTTAATCCTGAACACCGGGGAGCTGTTTTTT.

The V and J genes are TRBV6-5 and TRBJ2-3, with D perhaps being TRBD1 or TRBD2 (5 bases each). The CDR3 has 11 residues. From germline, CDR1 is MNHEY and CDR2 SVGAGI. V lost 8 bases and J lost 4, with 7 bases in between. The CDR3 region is CASRGADTQYF. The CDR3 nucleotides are TGTGCCAGCCGAGGGGCAGATACGCAGTATTTT.

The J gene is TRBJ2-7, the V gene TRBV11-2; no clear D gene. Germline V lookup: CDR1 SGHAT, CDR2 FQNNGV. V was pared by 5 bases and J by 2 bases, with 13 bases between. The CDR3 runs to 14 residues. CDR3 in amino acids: CASSARLLTYEQYF. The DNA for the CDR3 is TGTGCCAGCAGCGCTAGATTGCTGACCTACGAGCAGTACTTC.

The CDR3 coding sequence is TGTGCCAGCAGTTCCGGACTAGCGGGCTCCTACAATGAGCAGTTCTTC. It translates to CASSSGLAGSYNEQFF. This chain uses TRBV6-2 or TRBV6-3 with TRBJ2-1; the match to TRBD2 covers 11 bases. The germline V gene encodes CDR1 MNHEY and CDR2 SVGEGT. The CDR3 spans 16 residues. The ends lost 4 bases at V and 0 bases at J; junction bases unmatched: 2.

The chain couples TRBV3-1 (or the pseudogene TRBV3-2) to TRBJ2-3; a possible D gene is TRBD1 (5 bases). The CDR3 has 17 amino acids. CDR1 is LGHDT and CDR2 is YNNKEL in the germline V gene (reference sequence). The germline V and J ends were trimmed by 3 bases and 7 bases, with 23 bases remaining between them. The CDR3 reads CASSHTGFRTPGNTQYF. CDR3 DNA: TGTGCCAGCAGCCACACAGGTTTTAGAACGCCTGGGAATACGCAGTATTTT.